A selection of T cell receptor beta chains follows, all from one sample in a study of shared clonotypes between healthy human individuals. Clones were read by immunoSEQ multiplex PCR, and TCRdb kept only the in-frame ones, dropping some. The sample consists of under 1 million clones, 90% to 97% of them appearing once. The sequencing input was naive CD8+ T cells sorted from blood. The origin of the receptors is a man younger than 45 in good health. Both conserved end residues are part of each CDR3. The D gene is left open where the match is weak. Clone size, where shown, is once, few, many, or a class for clones that have expanded.

size,length,V,D,J,DNA,CDR3
.,13,TRBV7-9,.,TRBJ2-3,TGTGCCAGCAGAAATTTTTTACAAGATACGCAGTATTTT,CASRNFLQDTQYF
.,15,TRBV25-1,.,TRBJ2-7,TGTGCCAGCAGCGCCGGGACTTTACTCTCCTACGAGCAGTACTTC,CASSAGTLLSYEQYF
once,12,TRBV18,.,TRBJ1-5,TGTGCCAGCTCAGAAGGCAATCAGCCCCAGCATTTT,CASSEGNQPQHF
once,16,TRBV7-9,TRBD2,TRBJ2-3,TGTGCCAGCAGCTTCCCTAAGCGGGAGGGCATAGATACGCAGTATTTT,CASSFPKREGIDTQYF
.,17,TRBV7-9,TRBD2,TRBJ2-1,TGTGCCAGCAGCTACTCTAGCGGGAGCCTTCGTAGGATAGGGCAGTTCTTC,CASSYSSGSLRRIGQFF
.,14,TRBV25-1,.,TRBJ2-5,TGTGCCAGCAGTGAATTTCCACGCCAAGAGACCCAGTACTTC,CASSEFPRQETQYF
.,15,TRBV27,.,TRBJ2-7,TGTGCCAGCAGTTTGGATATCCCGGGGACCTACGAGCAGTACTTC,CASSLDIPGTYEQYF
.,17,TRBV7-9,.,TRBJ1-1,TGTGCCAGCAGCTTAACCAGGGGAAAAGAGGTTAACGCTGAAGCTTTCTTT,CASSLTRGKEVNAEAFF
.,15,TRBV6-5,.,TRBJ2-7,TGTGCCAGCAGTTCGCCGGGCCTCAGCTCCTACGAGCAGTACTTC,CASSSPGLSSYEQYF
.,13,TRBV19,.,TRBJ1-5,TGTGCCAGTAGTAACACAGGGTGGCAGCCCCAGCATTTT,CASSNTGWQPQHF
.,13,TRBV6-1,.,TRBJ2-2,TGTGCCAGCAGTGACCTGGGAACCGGGGAGCTGTTTTTT,CASSDLGTGELFF
.,14,TRBV7-8,.,TRBJ1-1,TGTGCCAGCAGCTTAGACACCATGAACACTGAAGCTTTCTTT,CASSLDTMNTEAFF
.,15,TRBV9,TRBD2,TRBJ2-2,TGTGCCAGCAGCGTAACTAGCGGATACACCGGGGAGCTGTTTTTT,CASSVTSGYTGELFF
.,15,TRBV27,.,TRBJ2-6,TGTGCCAGCAGTTTTTACAGGGCTGGGGCCAACGTCCTGACTTTC,CASSFYRAGANVLTF
.,16,TRBV11-2,TRBD1,TRBJ1-4,TGTGCCAGCAGCACGGACAGGGTTCGAACTAATGAAAAACTGTTTTTT,CASSTDRVRTNEKLFF
.,14,TRBV28,.,TRBJ2-1,TGTGCCAGCAGTTTTCAGAGCTCCTACAATGAGCAGTTCTTC,CASSFQSSYNEQFF
.,15,TRBV5-1,.,TRBJ1-5,TGCGCCAGCAGCTTGTCGTGGAATAGCAATCAGCCCCAGCATTTT,CASSLSWNSNQPQHF
.,16,TRBV2,.,TRBJ2-3,TGTGCCAGCAGTGCTACTAGTCTCGGAAGCACAGATACGCAGTATTTT,CASSATSLGSTDTQYF
.,19,TRBV11-2,TRBD1,TRBJ1-2,TGTGCCAGCAGCGGAAAACGGGACAGGGTCACCCAGAAACACTATGGCTACACCTTC,CASSGKRDRVTQKHYGYTF
.,16,TRBV2,TRBD1,TRBJ1-5,TGTGCCAGCAGGTATGGGACAGGGGATAGCAATCAGCCCCAGCATTTT,CASRYGTGDSNQPQHF
.,13,TRBV7-9,.,TRBJ2-3,TGTGCCAGCAGCTTCACTAGATCAGATACGCAGTATTTT,CASSFTRSDTQYF
.,15,TRBV4-3,TRBD1,TRBJ2-7,TGCGCCAGCAGCCAAGGGACAGGGCCCTCCTACGAGCAGTACTTC,CASSQGTGPSYEQYF
.,14,TRBV11-2,.,TRBJ2-1,TGTGCCAGCAGCTTAGCCAGGGAGTGGATTGAGCAGTTCTTC,CASSLAREWIEQFF
.,11,TRBV30,.,TRBJ2-2,TGTGCCTGGAGTCTCCCCGAGGAGCTGTTTTTT,CAWSLPEELFF
.,15,TRBV11-2,.,TRBJ2-1,TGTGCCAGCACTGATCTTTCCACCTCCTACAATGAGCAGTTCTTC,CASTDLSTSYNEQFF
once,15,TRBV10-3,TRBD1,TRBJ1-5,TGTGCCATCGGGGCTGGACAGGGAACGGGTCAGCCCCAGCATTTT,CAIGAGQGTGQPQHF
.,15,TRBV29-1,TRBD2,TRBJ2-1,TGCAGCGTTGAAGATCAACCTAGCGGGAGTAGTGAGCAGTTCTTC,CSVEDQPSGSSEQFF
.,15,TRBV15,.,TRBJ2-7,TGTGCCACCAGCAGAGACAAACTCGGTTCGTACGAGCAGTACTTC,CATSRDKLGSYEQYF
.,15,TRBV9,TRBD2,TRBJ2-1,TGTGCCAGCAGCTTTAGCGGGAGGGCGTATTTAGAGCAGTTCTTC,CASSFSGRAYLEQFF
.,16,TRBV18,.,TRBJ2-2,TGTGCCAGCTCATCCGCGGACAGCCAAAACACCGGGGAGCTGTTTTTT,CASSSADSQNTGELFF
.,16,TRBV7-9,.,TRBJ1-1,TGTGCCAGCAGCTCTTCCTGGGACGGGGCGAACACTGAAGCTTTCTTT,CASSSSWDGANTEAFF
.,15,TRBV7-9,TRBD1,TRBJ2-1,TGTGCCAGCAGCCCAGCGGGGACAGGGCTCAATGAGCAGTTCTTC,CASSPAGTGLNEQFF
once,16,TRBV7-9,.,TRBJ2-2,TGTGCCAGCAGCTTACCCTCCTCCCTACCAACCGGGGAGCTGTTTTTT,CASSLPSSLPTGELFF
.,15,TRBV19,TRBD2,TRBJ2-7,TGTGCCAGTACCTCCCGGGGAGGGGCCCCCTACGAGCAGTACTTC,CASTSRGGAPYEQYF
.,14,TRBV13,.,TRBJ1-1,TGTGCCAGCAGTCCGGGACATATGAACACTGAAGCTTTCTTT,CASSPGHMNTEAFF
.,15,TRBV4-3,.,TRBJ1-5,TGCGCCAGCAGCCAAGACGAAGGGGCCGGTCAGCCCCAGCATTTT,CASSQDEGAGQPQHF
.,14,TRBV10-2,.,TRBJ2-6,TGCGCCAGCACATTGGGGGCTGGGGCCAACGTCCTGACTTTC,CASTLGAGANVLTF
.,17,TRBV9,.,TRBJ2-1,TGTGCCAGCAGCGTAGAAAGGGAGGGGGTAAGGAGTGATGAGCAGTTCTTC,CASSVEREGVRSDEQFF
.,15,TRBV5-1,TRBD2,TRBJ2-1,TGCGCCAGCAGCTTGGCGCTAGCGGGAGAGGGTGAGCAGTTCTTC,CASSLALAGEGEQFF
once,14,TRBV5-4,.,TRBJ2-7,TGTGCCAGCAGCCGGGGTAGCGGCTCCTACGAGCAGTACTTC,CASSRGSGSYEQYF
few,13,TRBV7-6,.,TRBJ2-5,TGTGCCAGCAGCTTAGTATTTGGTGAGACCCAGTACTTC,CASSLVFGETQYF
.,17,TRBV4-1,.,TRBJ2-6,TGCGCCAGCAGCCACGTTTCCTTTCGTCCTGGGGCCAACGTCCTGACTTTC,CASSHVSFRPGANVLTF
.,17,TRBV27,.,TRBJ1-1,TGTGCCAGCAGTTTCTCTTGGCGAGACGAGCCGAACACTGAAGCTTTCTTT,CASSFSWRDEPNTEAFF
.,13,TRBV7-9,.,TRBJ1-1,TGTGCCAGCAGCTTATACGCGAACACTGAAGCTTTCTTT,CASSLYANTEAFF
once,14,TRBV10-1,.,TRBJ2-1,TGCGCCAGCAGTGCCCCAGGGACACCCAATGAGCAGTTCTTC,CASSAPGTPNEQFF
.,14,TRBV7-9,.,TRBJ1-2,TGTGCCAGCAGCTTACCCTCTTGGAACTATGGCTACACCTTC,CASSLPSWNYGYTF
.,15,TRBV7-9,.,TRBJ2-7,TGTGCCAGCAGCTTCCCGGGGGACGCTCCCTACGAGCAGTACTTC,CASSFPGDAPYEQYF
.,17,TRBV5-1,.,TRBJ2-7,TGCGCCAGCAGCTTGGCCGTAAATCGGGGGATCTCCTACGAGCAGTACTTC,CASSLAVNRGISYEQYF